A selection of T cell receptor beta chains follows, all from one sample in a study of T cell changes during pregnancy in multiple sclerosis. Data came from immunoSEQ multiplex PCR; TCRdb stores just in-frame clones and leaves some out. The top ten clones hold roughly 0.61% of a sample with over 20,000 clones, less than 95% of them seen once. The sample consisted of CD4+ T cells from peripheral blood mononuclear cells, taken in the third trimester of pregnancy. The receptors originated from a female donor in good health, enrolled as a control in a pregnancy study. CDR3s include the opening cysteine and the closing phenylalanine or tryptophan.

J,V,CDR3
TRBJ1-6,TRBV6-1,CASSEPTGGMRSPLHF
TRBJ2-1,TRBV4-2,CASSLPGQTAHYNEQFF
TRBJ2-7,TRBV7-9,CASSAAPGNYEQYF
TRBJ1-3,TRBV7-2,CAQIRGRRRFRFGNTIYF
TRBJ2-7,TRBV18,CASSLPSRAYEQYF
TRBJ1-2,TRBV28,CASRSFLRDRLLKDPNYGYTF
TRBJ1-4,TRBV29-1,CSVATQFGRGQGNEKLFF
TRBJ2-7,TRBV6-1,CASSGMDRSLHF
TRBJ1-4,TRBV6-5,CASSYTGNEKLFF
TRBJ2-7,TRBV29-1,CSVGTYYEQYF
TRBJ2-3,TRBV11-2,CASSLVARGTDTQYF
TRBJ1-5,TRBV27,CASRSSWSQPQHF
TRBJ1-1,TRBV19,CASSITMNTEAFF
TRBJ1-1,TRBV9,CASSVTLQGYTEAFF
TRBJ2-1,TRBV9,CASSSRSLAGPYNEQFF
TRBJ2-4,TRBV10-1,CASRCRDTAKNIQYF
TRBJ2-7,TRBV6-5,CASSYRESYEQYF
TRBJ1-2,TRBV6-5,CASSYRQGDGYTF
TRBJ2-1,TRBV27,CASSWSPGGGTYNEQFF
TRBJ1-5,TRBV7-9,CASSLSGGGRNQPQHF
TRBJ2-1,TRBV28,CASSPRLAGGNEQFF
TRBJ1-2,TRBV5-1,CASSLADTLGGYTF
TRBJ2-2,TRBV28,CASSFWREGSGELFF
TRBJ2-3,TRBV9,CASSGGGAGGHDTQYF
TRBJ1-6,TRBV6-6,CASSYREDNSPLHF
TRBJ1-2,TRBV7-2,CASSRGQLYGYTF
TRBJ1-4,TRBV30,CAWSVEGVKLFF
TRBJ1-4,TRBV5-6,CASSHRTGTNEKLFF
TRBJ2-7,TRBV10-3,CAITGGTVYEQYF
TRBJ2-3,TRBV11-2,CASSPGRTDTQYF
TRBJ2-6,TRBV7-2,CASTPSGRGRIAGANVLTF
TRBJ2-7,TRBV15,CATSRDRRAGEQYF
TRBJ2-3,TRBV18,CASSPSSTDTQYF
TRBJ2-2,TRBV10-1,CATQRAGVVTGELFF
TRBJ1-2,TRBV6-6,CASSPGQGGYTF
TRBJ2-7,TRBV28,CASSSPSRRRTYEQYF
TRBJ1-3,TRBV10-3,CAISDQTGGEGNSGNTIYF
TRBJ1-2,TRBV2,CASSEVAGTNYGYTF
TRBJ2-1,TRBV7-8,CASGPPHLAGNEQFF
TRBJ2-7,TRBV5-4,CASSFGGGLINEQYF
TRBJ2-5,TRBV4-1,CASSQDQVSETQYF
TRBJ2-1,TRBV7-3,CASSRTGGEQFF
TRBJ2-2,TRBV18,CASSPTGGRTGELFF
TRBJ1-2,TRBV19,CASSQTESYGYTF
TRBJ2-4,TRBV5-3,CARSLLDFVQYF
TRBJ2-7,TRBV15,CATSRSGTGYYEQYF
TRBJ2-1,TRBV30,CAWSTLAGGLSEEQFF
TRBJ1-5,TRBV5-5,CASSWGTGENQPQHF
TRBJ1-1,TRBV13,CASSFLGREPEAFF
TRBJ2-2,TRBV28,CASSPYAGGPTGELFF
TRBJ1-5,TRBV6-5,CASRSRRISNQPQHF
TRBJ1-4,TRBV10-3,CAISDQGGEQEKLFF
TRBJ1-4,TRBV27,CASSPTATNEKLFF